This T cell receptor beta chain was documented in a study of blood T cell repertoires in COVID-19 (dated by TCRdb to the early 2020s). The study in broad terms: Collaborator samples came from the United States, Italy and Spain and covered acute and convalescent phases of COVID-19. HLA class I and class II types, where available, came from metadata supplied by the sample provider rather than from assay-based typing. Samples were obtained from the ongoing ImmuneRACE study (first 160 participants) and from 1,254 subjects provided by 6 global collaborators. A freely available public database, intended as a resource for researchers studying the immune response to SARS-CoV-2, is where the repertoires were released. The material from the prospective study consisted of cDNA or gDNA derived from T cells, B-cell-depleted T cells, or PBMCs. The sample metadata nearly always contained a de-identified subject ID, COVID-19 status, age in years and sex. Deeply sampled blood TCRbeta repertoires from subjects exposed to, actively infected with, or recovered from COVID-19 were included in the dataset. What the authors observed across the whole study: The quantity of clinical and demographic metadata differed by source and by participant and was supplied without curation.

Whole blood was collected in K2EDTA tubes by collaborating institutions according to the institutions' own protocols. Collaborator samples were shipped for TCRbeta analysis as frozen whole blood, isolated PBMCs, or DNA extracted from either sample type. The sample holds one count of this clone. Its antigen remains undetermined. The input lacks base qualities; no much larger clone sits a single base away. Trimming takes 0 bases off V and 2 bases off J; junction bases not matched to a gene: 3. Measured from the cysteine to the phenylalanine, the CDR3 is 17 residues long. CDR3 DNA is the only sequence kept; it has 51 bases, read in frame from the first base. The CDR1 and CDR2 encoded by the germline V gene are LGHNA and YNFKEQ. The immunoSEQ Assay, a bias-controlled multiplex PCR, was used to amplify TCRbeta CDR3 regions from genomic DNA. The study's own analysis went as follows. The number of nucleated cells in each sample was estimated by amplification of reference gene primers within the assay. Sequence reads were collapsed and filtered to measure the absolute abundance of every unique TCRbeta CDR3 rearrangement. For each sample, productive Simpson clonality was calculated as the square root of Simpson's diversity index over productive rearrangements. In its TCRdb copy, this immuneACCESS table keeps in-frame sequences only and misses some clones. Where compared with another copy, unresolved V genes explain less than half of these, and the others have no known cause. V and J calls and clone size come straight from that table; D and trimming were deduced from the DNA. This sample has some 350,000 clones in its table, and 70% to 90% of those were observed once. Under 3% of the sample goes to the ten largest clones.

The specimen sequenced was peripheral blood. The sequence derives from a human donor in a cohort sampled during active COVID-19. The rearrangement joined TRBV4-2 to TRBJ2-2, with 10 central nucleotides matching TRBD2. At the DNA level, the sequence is TGTGCCAGCAGCCAAGATGGACTAGCGGTTAACACCGGGGAGCTGTTTTTT. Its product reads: CASSQDGLAVNTGELFF.